Included here is one TCR beta chain sequence, with context. V was clipped by 5 bases and J by 7 bases, with 24 bases between them. CDR1 SGHVS and CDR2 FQNEAQ come from the germline V gene. This CDR3 is 17 amino acids long. This entry is derived from a study of cytomegalovirus exposure and HLA in healthy donors. 60 Vbeta and 13 Jbeta primers were used in PCR. Libraries were prepared by immunoSEQ multiplex PCR; TCRdb keeps only in-frame clonotypes and omits some of them. This sample has 150,000 to 200,000 clones, with 65% to 70% found just once. This receptor was identified in a woman aged 18-35 years in good health and CMV-seropositive. The sample taken for sequencing was PBMCs. The chain is built from TRBV7-8 and TRBJ2-1, with a weak D call TRBD2 (6 bases). This CDR3 is CASSQGAGTSPRNEQFF. CDR3 in DNA: TGTGCCAGCAGCCAAGGGGCCGGGACTTCACCTAGGAATGAGCAGTTCTTC.